The 26 T cell receptor beta chains reported below all come from one sample, sequenced in a study of blood T cells in healthy people across ages. The second PCR ran roughly 6 to 11 cycles with a sample-barcoded 5' primer and J-beta primers. TCRdb re-derived calls from the 5' RACE reads in MiXCR, one entry per CDR3 protein. The table has around 1.7 million distinct CDR3 sequences, about 30% seen once; the top ten hold about 7.7%. Source material: blood. The source is a woman aged 25 to 45 in good health.

The V and J genes are TRBV29-1 and TRBJ1-3, with D tentatively TRBD1 (6 bases). This CDR3 is built from 12 residues. Trimming stripped 1 base from V and 7 bases from J, with 8 bases between. The germline CDR1 and CDR2 sequences are SQVTM and ANQGSEA. The CDR3 protein is CSVEGGLNTIYF. CDR3 DNA: TGCAGCGTTGAAGGGGGGCTGAACACCATATATTTT. The variable domain in full, completed from reference TRBV29-1 and TRBJ1-3, reads SAVISQKPSRDICQRGTSLTIQCQVDSQVTMMFWYRQQPGQSLTLIATANQGSEATYESGFVIDKFPISRPNLTFSTLTVSNMSPEDSSIYLCSVEGGLNTIYFGEGSWLTVV.

The chain combines TRBV2 with TRBJ2-4; D possibly corresponds to TRBD1 (6 bases). CDR3 length equals 15 residues. V lost 6 bases and J 2 bases, leaving 14 bases between the germline ends. CDR1 SNHLY and CDR2 FYNNEI come from the germline V gene. DNA of the CDR3: TGTGCCAGCAGCCCAGAGGACAGACCCAAAAACATTCAGTACTTC. Its protein product is CASSPEDRPKNIQYF.

This clonotype appeared a few times. This may stem from a read error, because a much larger clone lies one nucleotide away. This sequence joins TRBV14 and TRBJ1-4; D gene ambiguous. CDR1 and CDR2 (germline): SGHDN, FVKESK. CDR3 size: 14 residues. V was clipped by 4 bases and J by 0 bases, with 6 bases between them. CDR3 sequence (DNA): TGTGCCAGCAGCCCACAGTCAACTAATGAAAAACTGTTTTTT. Amino acid sequence: CASSPQSTNEKLFF.

Only a few counts were recorded for this clonotype. The rearrangement joins TRBV20-1 to TRBJ2-1, with D tentatively TRBD1 or TRBD2 (5 bases each). CDR3 length equals 12 residues. Per the germline V gene, CDR1 is DFQATT and CDR2 is SNEGSKA (reference sequence). V gave up 3 bases and J gave up 8 bases, with 11 bases separating them. In DNA form, the CDR3 reads TGCAGTGCTAGGATCCGGGGCGATGAGCAGTTCTTC. It translates to CSARIRGDEQFF.

This clonotype was recorded only once. With a much larger clone just one base away, this may be a read error. The chain employs TRBV3-1 and TRBJ2-4; 7 bases fit TRBD2. Germline lookup yields CDR1 LGHDT and CDR2 YNNKEL (reference sequence). V shed 3 bases, J shed 15 bases, and the junction held 11 bases outside the gene matches. The CDR3 is made up of 13 amino acids. CDR3 residues: CASSQENRGVRYF. The CDR3 DNA is TGTGCCAGCAGCCAGGAAAACCGGGGGGTCCGGTACTTC.

Remarks on this clonotype: This may be a read error: a much more frequent sequence differs by one nucleotide. This rearrangement joins TRBV4-3 to TRBJ2-5, with D perhaps TRBD2 (6 bases). Germline-derived CDR1 and CDR2 are LGHNA and YSLEER. Trimming removed 0 bases at V and 5 bases at J, with 10 bases between. The CDR3 spans 14 residues. This chain's CDR3 is CASSQEGRWETQYF. For the CDR3, the DNA is TGCGCCAGCAGCCAAGAGGGGAGGTGGGAGACCCAGTACTTC.

The V call is TRBV20-1, the J call TRBJ2-3; 12 bases line up with TRBD2. The germline V gene encodes CDR1 DFQATT and CDR2 SNEGSKA (reference sequence). This CDR3 is built from 16 residues. Trimming cost V 6 bases and J 2 bases; bases outside gene matches: 9. The CDR3 coding sequence is TGCAGTGCACACGGGCTAGCGGGGGGGTTCACAGATACGCAGTATTTT. It codes for CSAHGLAGGFTDTQYF.

This chain uses TRBV2 with TRBJ1-5; 8 bases align to TRBD1. The CDR3 totals 13 residues. Germline V gene lookup returns CDR1 SNHLY and CDR2 FYNNEI. Losses at the gene ends were 6 bases for V and 7 bases for J; bases not matched to a gene: 5. Here the CDR3 reads CASRDRERQPQHF. For the CDR3, the DNA is TGTGCCAGCAGGGACAGGGAACGCCAGCCCCAGCATTTT.

In its sample, this clonotype was seen a few times. This chain joins TRBV29-1 and TRBJ1-2, with D possibly TRBD1 on 5 matching bases. There are 16 residues in the CDR3. CDR1 SQVTM and CDR2 ANQGSEA come from the germline V gene. V lost 4 bases to trimming and J lost 0 bases, with 18 bases between them. The CDR3 region has the DNA TGCAGCGTTGGATCGGGAACCAACAGGCCTAACTATGGCTACACCTTC. This sequence encodes CSVGSGTNRPNYGYTF.

This clonotype was counted only a few times. V is TRBV9 and J is TRBJ2-3; the D gene is possibly TRBD2 (5 bases). V dropped 4 bases and J dropped 3 bases, with 9 bases sitting between them. The V gene's germline CDR1 is SGDLS and CDR2 YYNGEE. The CDR3 is made up of 13 amino acids. The CDR3 protein is CASSISGTDTQYF. In DNA form, the CDR3 reads TGTGCCAGCAGCATATCGGGGACAGATACGCAGTATTTT.

Details on this clonotype: This may arise from a read error, as a much more abundant clone is one base away. The chain carries TRBV18 and TRBJ2-1, with TRBD1 matching 9 bases. The J call is in doubt because the DNA end fits TRBJ2-7 better. This CDR3 is 15 amino acids long. CDR1 and CDR2 from the germline V gene are KGHSH and LQKENI. The CDR3 region has the DNA TGTGCCAGCTCCCCCAGGGGACAGGGTTACAATGAGCAGTACTTC. This gives the protein CASSPRGQGYNEQYF.

This clonotype was counted a few times. J is TRBJ2-1 and V is TRBV5-1; D is undetermined. This CDR3 region has 13 residues. Deletions cut 5 bases from V and 2 bases from J, with 8 bases between. Germline CDR1 reads SGHRS; CDR2 reads YFSETQ. CDR3 in DNA: TGCGCCAGCAGGGTAGTAACCTACAATGAGCAGTTCTTC. This codes for CASRVVTYNEQFF.

J is TRBJ1-5 and V is TRBV9; no clear D. Looked up from germline, CDR1 is SGDLS and CDR2 is YYNGEE. The CDR3 runs 14 residues. The V and J ends lost 7 bases and 5 bases respectively, with 16 bases between them. The CDR3 protein is CASGRAAGDQPQHF. Written as DNA, the CDR3 is TGTGCCAGCGGCCGTGCGGCAGGAGATCAGCCCCAGCATTTT.

The sample holds one count of this clonotype. The J gene is TRBJ2-7, the V gene TRBV10-3, with 7 bases that match TRBD2. The germline V gene encodes CDR1 ENHRY and CDR2 SYGVKD. V was pared by 7 bases and J by 3 bases, with 9 bases of the junction left unmatched. This CDR3 has 14 residues. This chain's CDR3 is CAIMGGNRLYEQYF. DNA for the CDR3: TGTGCCATCATGGGAGGGAATCGACTCTACGAGCAGTACTTC.

This clonotype was found many times. The chain couples TRBV7-3 to TRBJ2-6, with D perhaps matching TRBD1 or TRBD2 (5 bases each). Germline CDR1 and CDR2: SGHTA and FQGTGA. Trimming took off 5 bases at V and 1 base at J, with 12 bases between the two ends. The CDR3 loop spans 16 amino acids. DNA of the CDR3: TGTGCCAGCAGCGAGGGACGGGTTTCTGGGGCCAACGTCCTGACTTTC. Protein product: CASSEGRVSGANVLTF.

CDR3 in amino acids: CASSSSRTGRDYEQYF. The CDR3 DNA reads TGTGCCAGCAGTTCAAGTCGGACAGGGAGAGACTACGAGCAGTACTTC. The chain recombines TRBV12-3 or TRBV12-4 with TRBJ2-7, with 8 bases that match TRBD1. The CDR3 is 16 residues long. V trimming: 4 bases; J trimming: 3 bases; junction bases outside the gene matches: 11.

Concerning this clonotype: A junction boundary mismatches the germline segment, possibly from a read error. The chain is built from TRBV11-2 and TRBJ1-1, with D unresolved. This CDR3 comprises 13 residues. Germline assignment: CDR1 SGHAT and CDR2 FQNNGV. The CDR3, as DNA: TGTGCCAGCAGCTTATCGGGTAAGACTGAAGTTTTCTTT. Amino acids: CASSLSGKTEVFF.

This clonotype was seen repeatedly, ten times or more. In DNA form, the CDR3 reads TGTGCCAGCAGCCCTAGACAGGACGGAGAGACCCAGTACTTC. Translated: CASSPRQDGETQYF. V gene TRBV7-7 combines with J gene TRBJ2-5, with a weak D call TRBD1 (6 bases). Trimming removed 5 bases at V and 4 bases at J, with 14 bases between. Germline V lookup: CDR1 SSHAT, CDR2 FNYEAQ (reference sequence). The CDR3 runs to 14 residues.

As for this clonotype: It may be a read error: a sequence one base away is much more abundant. The chain recombines TRBV20-1 with TRBJ2-5, with TRBD1 identical over 10 bases. Trimming at V came to 2 bases and at J to 11 bases, leaving 8 bases not matched to a gene. The CDR3 totals 13 residues. The germline CDR1 and CDR2 sequences are DFQATT and SNEGSKA (reference sequence). As DNA, the CDR3 is TGCAGTGCTAGAACGGGACAGGGGTCTGTGCAGTACTTC. Translated: CSARTGQGSVQYF.

This clonotype was seen a handful of times. The rearrangement links TRBV29-1 to TRBJ2-4; tentatively, D is TRBD1 (5 bases). Between the trimmed V and J ends, which lost 6 bases and 0 bases, there was a span of 12 bases. The germline CDR1 and CDR2 sequences are SQVTM and ANQGSEA. CDR3 length equals 14 residues. CDR3 sequence: CSVRAHVAKNIQYF. In DNA, the CDR3 is TGCAGCGTCAGGGCCCACGTAGCCAAAAACATTCAGTACTTC.

On this clonotype: With a much larger clone just one base away, this may be a read error. The rearrangement links TRBV29-1 to TRBJ2-7; D is undetermined. Germline loops: CDR1 SQVTM, CDR2 ANQGSEA. This CDR3 is 12 amino acids long. In DNA, the CDR3 is TGCAGCGGTGCAGGTCACTCCTACGAGCAGGACTTC. As protein: CSGAGHSYEQDF.

The CDR3 region has the DNA TGTGCCAGCAGCCGAGGTAGGGCGGCCGGGGAGCTGTTTTTT. Translation gives CASSRGRAAGELFF. V is TRBV3-1 and J is TRBJ2-2; D gene uncertain. The V end was cut by 4 bases, the J end by 6 bases, with 12 bases between. This CDR3 contains 14 residues. The germline gives CDR1 LGHDT, CDR2 YNNKEL (reference sequence). Complete variable domain (other parts from reference TRBV3-1 and TRBJ2-2): DTAVSQTPKYLVTQMGNDKSIKCEQNLGHDTMYWYKQDSKKFLKIMFSYNNKELIINETVPNRFSPKSPDKAHLNLHINSLELGDSAVYFCASSRGRAAGELFFGEGSRLTVL.

This chain joins TRBV12-3 or TRBV12-4 and TRBJ2-1, with D possibly being TRBD1 (7 bases). Trimming pared 4 bases from V and 7 bases from J, leaving 14 bases between. This CDR3 region has 14 residues. CDR3 residues: CASSSGGLANEQFF. CDR3 sequence (DNA): TGTGCCAGCAGTTCAGGGGGGCTCGCGAATGAGCAGTTCTTC.

The rearrangement joins TRBV2 to TRBJ2-5; 11 positions agree with TRBD2. CDR3 length: 14 residues. CDR1 and CDR2 from the germline V gene are SNHLY and FYNNEI. The ends lost 4 bases at V and 2 bases at J; junction bases unmatched: 0. In nucleotides, the CDR3 is TGTGCCAGCAGTGGACTAGCGGGGCAAGAGACCCAGTACTTC. Its protein is CASSGLAGQETQYF.

The chain is built from TRBV20-1 and TRBJ2-4; 7 bases align to TRBD1. In germline, CDR1 is DFQATT, CDR2 SNEGSKA (reference sequence). The junction had 2 bases not matched to a gene; V was cut back by 3 bases and J by 3 bases. The CDR3 is made up of 13 amino acids. The CDR3 here is CSASQGVKNIQYF. The CDR3 DNA is TGCAGTGCTAGTCAGGGGGTCAAAAACATTCAGTACTTC.

This clonotype was seen a handful of times. The chain recombines TRBV6-5 with TRBJ1-1; D unresolved. V was pared by 5 bases and J by 3 bases, with 10 bases between. The CDR3 extends over 13 amino acids. Germline assignment: CDR1 MNHEY and CDR2 SVGAGI. The CDR3 here is CASSPSIHTEAFF. CDR3 sequence (DNA): TGTGCCAGCAGTCCAAGTATACACACTGAAGCTTTCTTT.